These 6 T cell receptor beta chains originate from one sample sequenced in a study of long-term antiretroviral therapy in people with HIV. With survey level as its setting, the immunoSEQ assay was v3.0. The table came from immunoSEQ multiplex PCR; TCRdb's copy has only in-frame clones and leaves some out. The table records around 29,000 clones, about 93% of them present only once. The sample here was unsorted PBMCs, taken around 6.3 years after starting antiretroviral therapy. The origin of the receptors is a woman in her thirties or forties with HIV.

For the CDR3, the DNA is TGTGCCAGCAGTCGACAGGGGCTGGACACTGAAGCTTTCTTT. Its translation is CASSRQGLDTEAFF. This rearrangement joins TRBV6-5 to TRBJ1-1; 8 bases are shared with TRBD1. The CDR3 is 14 amino acids. With 5 bases clipped from V and 3 bases from J, the junction kept 5 bases outside the gene matches. Germline V gene lookup returns CDR1 MNHEY and CDR2 SVGAGI.

This chain links TRBV11-1 with TRBJ2-3; 9 positions match TRBD2. Germline V lookup: CDR1 SGHAT, CDR2 FQDESV (reference sequence). With V trimmed by 9 bases and J by 6 bases, 16 bases remained unmatched. The CDR3 is made up of 16 amino acids. The CDR3 DNA reads as TGTGCCAGTAGTATAGCTTCAGCGGGGGGCCCGGATACGCAGTATTTT. Translating gives CASSIASAGGPDTQYF.

V and J are TRBV9 and TRBJ2-2; either TRBD1 or TRBD2 may fit D (5 bases each). Trimming pared 3 bases from V and 5 bases from J, leaving 14 bases between. The germline V gene has CDR1 SGDLS and CDR2 YYNGEE. The length of the CDR3 is 15 residues. CDR3 amino acids: CASSGGWGRTGELFF. In nucleotides, the CDR3 is TGTGCCAGCAGCGGGGGGTGGGGCAGGACCGGGGAGCTGTTTTTT.

The chain combines TRBV30 with TRBJ2-5; 10 nucleotides agree with TRBD2. The CDR3 length is 19 residues. CDR1 is GTSNPN, CDR2 SVGIG, per germline (reference sequence). Unmatched junction bases numbered 20, after V lost 5 bases and J lost 2 bases. Written as DNA, the CDR3 is TGTGCCTGGCGCCGGGGGCTAGCGGGGGCGCAAGAAATTCAAGAGACCCAGTACTTC. It encodes CAWRRGLAGAQEIQETQYF.

The V and J genes are TRBV1 and TRBJ2-1; the table's D call, TRBD2, was not checked against the DNA. TRBV1 has pseudogene status. The CDR3 is made up of 21 amino acids. This chain's CDR3 is CTSSQGEKGLAGGSSYNEQFF. In DNA form, the CDR3 reads TGCACCAGCAGCCAAGGCGAAAAAGGGCTAGCGGGGGGGAGCTCCTACAATGAGCAGTTCTTC.

The chain has TRBV6-1 and TRBJ1-2, with 7 bases aligning to TRBD1. CDR3 length: 13 amino acids. With 5 bases clipped from V and 6 bases from J, the junction kept 6 bases outside the gene matches. The germline CDR1 and CDR2 sequences are MNHNS and SASEGT. The CDR3 is CASSLDRDDGYTF. The CDR3 nucleotides are TGTGCCAGCAGTCTCGACAGGGACGATGGCTACACCTTC.